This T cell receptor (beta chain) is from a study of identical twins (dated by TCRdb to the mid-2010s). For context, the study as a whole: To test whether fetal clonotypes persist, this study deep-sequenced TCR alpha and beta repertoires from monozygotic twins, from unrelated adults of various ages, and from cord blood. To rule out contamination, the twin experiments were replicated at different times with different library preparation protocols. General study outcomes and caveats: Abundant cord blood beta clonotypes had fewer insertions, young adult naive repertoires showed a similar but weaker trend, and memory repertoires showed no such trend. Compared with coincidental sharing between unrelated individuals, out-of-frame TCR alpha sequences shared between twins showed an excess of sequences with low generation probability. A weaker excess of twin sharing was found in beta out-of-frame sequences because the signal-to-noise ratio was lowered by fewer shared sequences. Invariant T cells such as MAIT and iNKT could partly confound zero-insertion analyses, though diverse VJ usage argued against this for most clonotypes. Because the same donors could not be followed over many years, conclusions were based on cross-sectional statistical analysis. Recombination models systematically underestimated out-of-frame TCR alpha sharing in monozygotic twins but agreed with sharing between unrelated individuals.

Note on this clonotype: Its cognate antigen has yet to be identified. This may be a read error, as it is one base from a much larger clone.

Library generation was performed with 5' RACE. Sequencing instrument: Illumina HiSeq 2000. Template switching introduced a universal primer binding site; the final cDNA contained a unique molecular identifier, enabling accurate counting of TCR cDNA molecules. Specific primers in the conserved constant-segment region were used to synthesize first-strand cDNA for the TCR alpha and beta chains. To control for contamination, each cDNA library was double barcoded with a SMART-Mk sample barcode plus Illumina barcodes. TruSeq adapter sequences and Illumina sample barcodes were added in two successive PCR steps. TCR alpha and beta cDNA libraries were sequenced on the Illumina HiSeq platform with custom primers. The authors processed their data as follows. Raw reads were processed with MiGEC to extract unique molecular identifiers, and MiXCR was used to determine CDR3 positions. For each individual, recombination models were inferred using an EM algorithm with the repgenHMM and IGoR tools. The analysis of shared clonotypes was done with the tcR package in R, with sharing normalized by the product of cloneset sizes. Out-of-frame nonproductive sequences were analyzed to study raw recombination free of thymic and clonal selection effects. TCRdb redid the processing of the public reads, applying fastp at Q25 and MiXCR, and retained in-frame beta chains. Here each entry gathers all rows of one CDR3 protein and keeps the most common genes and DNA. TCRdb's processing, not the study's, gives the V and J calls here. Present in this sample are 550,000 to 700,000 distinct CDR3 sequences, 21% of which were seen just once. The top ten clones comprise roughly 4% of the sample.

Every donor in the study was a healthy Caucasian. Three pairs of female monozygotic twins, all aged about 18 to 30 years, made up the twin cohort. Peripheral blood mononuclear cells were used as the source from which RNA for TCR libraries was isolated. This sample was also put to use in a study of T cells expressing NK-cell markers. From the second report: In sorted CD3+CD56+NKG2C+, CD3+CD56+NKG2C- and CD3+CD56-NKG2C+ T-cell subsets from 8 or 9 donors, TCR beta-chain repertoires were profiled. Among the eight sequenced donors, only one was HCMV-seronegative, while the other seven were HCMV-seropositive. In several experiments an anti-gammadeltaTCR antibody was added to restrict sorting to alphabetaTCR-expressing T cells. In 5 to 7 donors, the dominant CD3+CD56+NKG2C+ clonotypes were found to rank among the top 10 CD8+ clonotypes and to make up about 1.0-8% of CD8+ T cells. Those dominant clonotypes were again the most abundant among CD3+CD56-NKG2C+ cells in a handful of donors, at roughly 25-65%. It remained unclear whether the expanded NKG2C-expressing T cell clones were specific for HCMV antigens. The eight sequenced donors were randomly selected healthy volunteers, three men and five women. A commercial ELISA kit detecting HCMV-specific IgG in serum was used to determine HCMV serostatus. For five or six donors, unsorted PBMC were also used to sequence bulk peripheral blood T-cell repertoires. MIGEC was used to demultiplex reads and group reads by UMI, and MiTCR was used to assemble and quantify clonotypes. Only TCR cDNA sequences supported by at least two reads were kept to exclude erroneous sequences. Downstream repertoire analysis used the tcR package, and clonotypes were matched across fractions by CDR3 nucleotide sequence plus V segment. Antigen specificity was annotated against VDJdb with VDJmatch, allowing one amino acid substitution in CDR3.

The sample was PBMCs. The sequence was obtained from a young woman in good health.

The CDR3 region reads CASSLMGEQLF. At the DNA level, the sequence is TGTGCCAGCAGCTTAATGGGTGAGCAGCTCTTC. This chain is built from TRBV7-2 and TRBJ2-1; the D gene cannot be named for sure. From the germline V gene, CDR1 is SGHTA and CDR2 is FQGNSA. The CDR3 holds 11 amino acids from the cysteine to the phenylalanine. The read is trimmed to its CDR3 DNA, 33 bases read in frame from base 1.